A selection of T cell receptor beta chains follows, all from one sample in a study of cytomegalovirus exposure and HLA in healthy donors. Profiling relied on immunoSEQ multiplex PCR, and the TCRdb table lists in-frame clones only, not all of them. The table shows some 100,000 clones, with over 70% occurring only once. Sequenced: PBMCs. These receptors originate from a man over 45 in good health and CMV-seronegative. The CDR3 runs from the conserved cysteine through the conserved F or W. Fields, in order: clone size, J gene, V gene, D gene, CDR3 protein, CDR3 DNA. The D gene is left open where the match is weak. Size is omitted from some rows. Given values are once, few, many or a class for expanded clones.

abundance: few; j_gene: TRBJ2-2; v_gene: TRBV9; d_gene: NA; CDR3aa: CASTRDNKNTGELFF; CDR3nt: TGTGCCAGCACCCGGGACAACAAGAACACCGGGGAGCTGTTTTTT
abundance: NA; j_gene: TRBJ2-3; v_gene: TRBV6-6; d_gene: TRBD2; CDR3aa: CASRTGLAGSEGQYF; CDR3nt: TGTGCCAGCAGAACGGGACTAGCGGGGTCCGAAGGGCAGTATTTT
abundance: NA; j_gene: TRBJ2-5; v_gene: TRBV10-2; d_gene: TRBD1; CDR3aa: CATLQGETQYF; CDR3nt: TGCGCCACCCTACAGGGGGAGACCCAGTACTTC
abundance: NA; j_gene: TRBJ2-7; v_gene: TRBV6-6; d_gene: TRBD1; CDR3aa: CASNLQGARYEQYF; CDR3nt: TGTGCCAGCAACCTACAGGGGGCTAGGTACGAGCAGTACTTC
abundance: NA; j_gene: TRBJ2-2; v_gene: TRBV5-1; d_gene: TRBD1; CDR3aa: CASTTGTGHTGELFF; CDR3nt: TGCGCCAGCACGACCGGGACAGGGCACACCGGGGAGCTGTTTTTT
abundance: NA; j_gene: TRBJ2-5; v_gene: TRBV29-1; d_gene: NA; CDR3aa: CSVLGIGGGEGTQYF; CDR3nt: TGCAGCGTTTTGGGGATTGGCGGGGGCGAGGGGACCCAGTACTTC
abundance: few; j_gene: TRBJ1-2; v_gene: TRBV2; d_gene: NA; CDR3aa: CASRLQGLANYGYTF; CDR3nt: TGTGCCAGCAGGTTACAGGGTCTCGCTAACTATGGCTACACCTTC
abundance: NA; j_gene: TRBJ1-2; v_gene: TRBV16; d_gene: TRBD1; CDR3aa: CASSSDRSYGYTF; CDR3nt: TGTGCCAGCAGCTCGGACAGGAGCTATGGCTACACCTTC
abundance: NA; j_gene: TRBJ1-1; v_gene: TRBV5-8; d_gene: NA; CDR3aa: CASSLGAPLGEQDTEAFF; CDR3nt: TGTGCCAGCAGCTTGGGCGCCCCGTTGGGCGAACAGGACACTGAAGCTTTCTTT
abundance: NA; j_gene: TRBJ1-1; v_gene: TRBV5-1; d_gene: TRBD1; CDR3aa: CASSPAGTGEAFF; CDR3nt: TGCGCCAGCAGCCCGGCTGGGACAGGCGAAGCTTTCTTT
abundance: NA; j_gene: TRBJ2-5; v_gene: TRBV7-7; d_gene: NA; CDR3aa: CASSFDGGYQETQYF; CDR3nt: TGTGCCAGCAGCTTCGATGGAGGGTACCAAGAGACCCAGTACTTC
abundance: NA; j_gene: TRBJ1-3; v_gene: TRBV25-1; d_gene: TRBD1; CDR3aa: CASSRTGAGNTIYF; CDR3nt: TGTGCCAGCAGTCGCACAGGGGCTGGAAACACCATATATTTT
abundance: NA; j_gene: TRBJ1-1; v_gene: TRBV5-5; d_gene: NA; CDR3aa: CASSLNPRMNTEAFF; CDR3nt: TGTGCCAGCAGCTTGAATCCGCGCATGAACACTGAAGCTTTCTTT
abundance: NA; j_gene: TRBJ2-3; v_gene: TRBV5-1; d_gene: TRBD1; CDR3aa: CASSLAGTGRADTQYF; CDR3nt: TGCGCCAGCAGCTTGGCCGGGACAGGGCGGGCAGATACGCAGTATTTT
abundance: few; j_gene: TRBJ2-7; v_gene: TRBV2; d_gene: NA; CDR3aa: CASTFFDEQYF; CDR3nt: TGTGCCAGTACTTTTTTTGACGAGCAGTACTTC
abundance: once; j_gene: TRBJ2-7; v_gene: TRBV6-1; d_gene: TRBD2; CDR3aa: CASSPSGRANEQYF; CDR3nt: TGTGCCAGCAGCCCTAGCGGGAGGGCCAACGAGCAGTACTTC
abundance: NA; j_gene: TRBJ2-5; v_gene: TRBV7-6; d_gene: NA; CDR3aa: CASSPIETQYF; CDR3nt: TGTGCCAGCAGCCCCATAGAGACCCAGTACTTC
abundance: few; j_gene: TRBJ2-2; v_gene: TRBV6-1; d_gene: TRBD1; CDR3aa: CASSVDRETGELFF; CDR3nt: TGTGCCAGCAGCGTTGACAGGGAGACCGGGGAGCTGTTTTTT
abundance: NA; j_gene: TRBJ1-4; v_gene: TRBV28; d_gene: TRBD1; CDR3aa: CASTSVWGQINEKLFF; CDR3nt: TGTGCCAGCACCTCTGTCTGGGGACAGATAAATGAAAAACTGTTTTTT
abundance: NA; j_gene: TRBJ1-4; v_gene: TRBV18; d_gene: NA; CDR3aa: CASSRNRGSTNEKLFF; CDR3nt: TGTGCCAGCTCACGAAATCGGGGATCGACTAATGAAAAACTGTTTTTT
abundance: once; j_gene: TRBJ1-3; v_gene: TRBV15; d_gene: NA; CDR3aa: CATSSTYNRRGGNTIYF; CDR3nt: TGTGCCACCAGCAGTACCTACAATCGGAGGGGCGGAAACACCATATATTTT
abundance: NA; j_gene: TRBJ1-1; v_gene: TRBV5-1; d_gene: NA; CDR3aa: CASSPTAMNTEAFF; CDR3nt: TGCGCCAGCAGCCCGACAGCAATGAACACTGAAGCTTTCTTT
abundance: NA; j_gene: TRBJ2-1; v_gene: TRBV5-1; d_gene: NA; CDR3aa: CASSLGQNYNEQFF; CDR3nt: TGCGCCAGCAGCTTGGGACAGAACTACAATGAGCAGTTCTTC
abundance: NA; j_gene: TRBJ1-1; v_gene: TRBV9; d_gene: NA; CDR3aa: CASSAPGFEAFF; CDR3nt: TGTGCCAGCAGCGCCCCGGGGTTTGAAGCTTTCTTT
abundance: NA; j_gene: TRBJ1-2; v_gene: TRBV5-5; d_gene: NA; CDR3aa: CASSPFGDPRGTF; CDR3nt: TGTGCCAGCAGCCCGTTCGGTGATCCGCGAGGCACCTTC